This TCR beta chain was retrieved from a study of blood T cell repertoires in COVID-19 (dated by TCRdb to about 2020). For the study in its entirety: Samples from collaborators originated in the United States, Italy and Spain and spanned both the acute and convalescent phases of COVID-19. The material from the prospective study consisted of cDNA or gDNA derived from T cells, B-cell-depleted T cells, or PBMCs. Deeply sampled blood TCRbeta repertoires from subjects exposed to, actively infected with, or recovered from COVID-19 were included in the dataset. The repertoires were released in a freely available public database meant as a resource for research on the immune response to SARS-CoV-2. Samples were obtained from the ongoing ImmuneRACE study (first 160 participants) and from approximately 1,200 subjects provided by 6 global collaborators. Sample metadata almost always included a de-identified subject ID, COVID-19 status, age in years and sex. Where available, HLA class I and class II types were taken from metadata supplied by the sample provider and were not determined by assay-based typing. Here is what the overall study found, with its caveats: How much clinical and demographic metadata was included differed by source and by participant, and the metadata was provided uncurated.

CDR3 length: 14 amino acids, cysteine to phenylalanine. CDR3 DNA is the only sequence kept; it has 42 bases, read in frame from the first base. The germline ends are 11 bases apart after V is trimmed by 5 bases and J by 3 bases. The CDR1 and CDR2 encoded by the germline V gene are LGHNT and FRNRAP. This clone was counted many times. Which antigen it targets is not known. It has no much larger one-base neighbor in the sample; base qualities were not kept. Collaborating institutions collected whole blood in K2EDTA tubes following their own protocols. Collaborator samples were shipped for TCRbeta analysis as frozen whole blood, isolated PBMCs, or DNA extracted from either sample type. TCRbeta CDR3 regions were amplified from genomic DNA using the immunoSEQ Assay, a bias-controlled multiplex PCR. Concerning the study's data processing: Nucleated cell counts per sample were estimated from amplification of reference gene primers within the assay. To quantify the absolute abundance of each unique TCRbeta CDR3 rearrangement, sequence reads were collapsed and filtered. For each sample, productive Simpson clonality was calculated as the square root of Simpson's diversity index over productive rearrangements. TCRdb took this table from immuneACCESS and kept in-frame rearrangements with V and J called. Such tables lack part of the clones; where checked against another copy, unresolved V genes explain under half of the gap, and the rest is unexplained. V, J and clone size derive from that table, while D and trimming were established from the DNA sequence. This sample comprises roughly 120,000 clones, 60% to 85% of them detected only once. About 6.8% of the sample is taken by the ten largest.

The sample consisted of peripheral blood. The sequence was collected from a man between 65 and 85 years old with acute or convalescent COVID-19. The V gene is TRBV12-5 and the J gene is TRBJ1-5; the D gene is possibly TRBD1, with 6 bases matching. The sequenced DNA: TGTGCTAGTGGTCCCAGGGGAATCAATCAGCCCCAGCATTTT. The encoded protein is CASGPRGINQPQHF.